Below are 11 T cell receptor beta chains sequenced from a single sample in a study of blood T cell repertoires in COVID-19. Produced via immunoSEQ multiplex PCR; TCRdb's table is partial and in-frame only. In the table there are roughly 100,000 clones, around 90% of which are singletons. The specimen sequenced was peripheral blood. Receptors originate from a woman aged 50 to 60 with COVID-19, enrolled during active disease.

The chain is built from TRBV30 and TRBJ1-4; tentatively, D is TRBD1 (6 bases). This CDR3 region has 16 residues. Germline lookup yields CDR1 GTSNPN and CDR2 SVGIG (reference sequence). With 2 bases removed from V and 7 bases from J, the gap between germline ends came to 20 bases. The CDR3 sequence is CAWSQPSRADSEKLFF. As DNA, the CDR3 is TGTGCCTGGAGTCAGCCGTCCCGGGCGGACAGTGAAAAACTGTTTTTT.

This sequence joins TRBV5-1 and TRBJ1-5; 10 bases are a match to TRBD1. Trimming took 4 bases from V and 4 from J; bases not matched to a gene: 5. Per the germline V gene, CDR1 is SGHRS and CDR2 is YFSETQ. This CDR3 is 15 amino acids long. The CDR3 DNA sequence: TGCGCCAGCAGCCCCGGGACAGGGGAGAATCAGCCCCAGCATTTT. Its translation: CASSPGTGENQPQHF.

This chain's CDR3 is CASSARGGGLNYGYTF. The CDR3 nucleotides are TGTGCCAGCAGCGCACGCGGAGGAGGTTTAAACTATGGCTACACCTTC. The chain is built from TRBV9 and TRBJ1-2; no definite D call. CDR1 and CDR2 (germline): SGDLS, YYNGEE. Between the trimmed V and J ends, which lost 3 bases and 2 bases, there was a span of 17 bases. The length of the CDR3 is 16 residues. Based on the CDR3 plus reference TRBV9 and TRBJ1-2, the full variable domain is DSGVTQTPKHLITATGQRVTLRCSPRSGDLSVYWYQQSLDQGLQFLIQYYNGEERAKGNILERFSAQQFPDLHSELNLSSLELGDSALYFCASSARGGGLNYGYTFGSGTRLTVV.

The chain combines TRBV9 with TRBJ1-5, with a possible D match to TRBD1 (5 bases). Between the trimmed V and J ends, which lost 0 bases and 2 bases, there was a span of 12 bases. The CDR3 is 16 amino acids. Looked up from germline, CDR1 is SGDLS and CDR2 is YYNGEE. The CDR3, as DNA: TGTGCCAGCAGCGTAGTTCAGGGCAGCGGCAATCAGCCCCAGCATTTT. Its protein is CASSVVQGSGNQPQHF.

V is TRBV6-2 or TRBV6-3 and J is TRBJ1-6; D unresolved. The ends were cut back, 4 bases at V and 0 bases at J, with 4 bases in the middle. The CDR3 runs 14 residues. Germline assignment: CDR1 MNHEY and CDR2 SVGEGT. The CDR3 protein is CASSWSSYNSPLHF. CDR3 nucleotides: TGTGCCAGCAGTTGGAGCTCCTATAATTCACCCCTCCACTTT.

The CDR3 nucleotides are TGTGCCAGCAGCTACGAGCGGGGGGCAGATACGCAGTATTTT. Encoded protein: CASSYERGADTQYF. This chain connects TRBV5-5 to TRBJ2-3; TRBD2 matches at 9 bases. The junction had 3 bases not matched to a gene; V was cut back by 3 bases and J by 4 bases. The CDR3 consists of 14 residues. Per germline, CDR1 SGHKS and CDR2 YYEKEE (reference sequence).

The rearrangement joins TRBV2 to TRBJ2-3, with D possibly TRBD1 on 7 matching bases. Between the trimmed V and J ends, which lost 6 bases and 0 bases, there was a span of 13 bases. Germline CDR1 SNHLY, CDR2 FYNNEI. CDR3 length equals 15 residues. CDR3 coding DNA: TGTGCCAGCAGGGAGGGACAGTGGAGCACAGATACGCAGTATTTT. This codes for CASREGQWSTDTQYF.

In regard to this clone: Other nucleotide sequences from this sample produce the same CDR3. This rearrangement joins TRBV24-1 to TRBJ1-5; D possibly corresponds to TRBD1 (5 bases). There are 14 residues in the CDR3. Germline CDR1 is KGHDR and CDR2 is SFDVKD. V shed 0 bases and J shed 5 bases, with 7 bases lying between them. CDR3 in DNA: TGTGCCACCAGTGATTTGTCGGGGGATCAGCCCCAGCATTTT. It translates to CATSDLSGDQPQHF.

The J gene is TRBJ2-7, the V gene TRBV1; the DNA was not used to check the table's D call, TRBD2. TRBV1 is reported as a pseudogene. The CDR3 length is 14 residues. The CDR3 DNA reads TGCACCAGCAGCCAGAGAGCGGGGGGGCACGAGCAGTACGTC. It specifies CTSSQRAGGHEQYV.

The chain couples TRBV11-2 to TRBJ1-1, with D tentatively TRBD1 (6 bases). Per germline, CDR1 SGHAT and CDR2 FQNNGV. The CDR3 length is 16 residues. The V and J ends lost 2 bases and 2 bases respectively, with 15 bases between them. CDR3 sequence: CASSLRRTERNTEAFF. DNA for the CDR3: TGTGCCAGCAGCTTAAGGAGGACAGAACGTAACACTGAAGCTTTCTTT.

The chain links TRBV10-1 to TRBJ1-2; 8 bases match TRBD1. With V trimmed by 7 bases and J by 6 bases, 7 bases remained unmatched. Germline CDR1 reads WNHNN; CDR2 reads SYGVQD (reference sequence). The CDR3 extends over 13 amino acids. For the CDR3, the DNA is TGCGCCAGCACCAAAGACAGGGGAGATGGCTACACCTTC. It encodes CASTKDRGDGYTF.